The 9 T cell receptor beta chains listed next were all sequenced from one sample in a study of OX40 agonist ivuxolimab in advanced cancers. Profiled with immunoSEQ multiplex PCR; TCRdb holds only in-frame clones, not every one. The table includes about 69,000 clones, just over 90% detected once. This specimen consisted of CD4+ or CD8+ T cells sorted from blood, obtained in a trial of the OX40 agonist ivuxolimab. Receptors were obtained from an adult with an advanced solid tumor such as melanoma, head and neck, liver or kidney cancer.

V is TRBV4-1 and J is TRBJ1-4, with 8 bases identical to TRBD1. Germline V CDR1 and CDR2: MGHRA, YSYEKL. V was clipped by 4 bases and J by 10 bases; unmatched bases: 5. The length of the CDR3 is 13 residues. The CDR3 sequence is CASSLGDRTKLFF. The CDR3 nucleotides are TGCGCCAGCAGCCTGGGGGACAGGACAAAACTGTTTTTT.

This chain connects TRBV20-1 to TRBJ1-2; D is uncertain. This CDR3 is built from 11 residues. Trimming shortened V by 3 bases and J by 8 bases, and 10 bases separated the two germline ends. Looked up from germline, CDR1 is DFQATT and CDR2 is SNEGSKA (reference sequence). The DNA of the CDR3 is TGCAGTGCTAGGTCTGGCGGCGGCTACACCTTC. This gives the protein CSARSGGGYTF.

V gene TRBV28 combines with J gene TRBJ1-1, with D uncertain. Germline V gives CDR1 MDHEN, CDR2 SYDVKM. The CDR3 sequence is 13 residues long. V lost 3 bases and J lost 7, with 12 bases in between. CDR3 in amino acids: CASSFMGGLEAFF. The CDR3 DNA reads as TGTGCCAGCAGTTTTATGGGAGGACTTGAAGCTTTCTTT.

This clone was seen a single time. V gene TRBV6-5 combines with J gene TRBJ2-2; no definite D call. V shed 0 bases and J shed 1 base, with 9 bases lying between them. The CDR3 spans 16 residues. Germline assignment: CDR1 MNHEY and CDR2 SVGAGI. The CDR3 is CASSYSRSLNTGELFF. CDR3 DNA: TGTGCCAGCAGTTACTCACGTAGCCTGAACACCGGGGAGCTGTTTTTT.

To note about this clone: The junction departs from germline at one end; a sequencing error may be responsible. The rearrangement links TRBV30 to TRBJ2-1, with TRBD2 as a possible D gene (6 bases). The CDR3 runs 11 residues. Germline-derived CDR1 and CDR2 are GTSNPN and SVGIG (reference sequence). CDR3 nucleotides: TGTGCCAGGAGGGTCCGCGATGAGCAGTTCTTC. Protein: CARRVRDEQFF.

The chain combines TRBV14 with TRBJ2-1; TRBD1 might be the D (6 bases). Germline CDR1 reads SGHDN; CDR2 reads FVKESK. There are 14 residues in the CDR3. Trimming pared 4 bases from V and 6 bases from J, leaving 13 bases between. The CDR3 bases are TGTGCCAGCAGCCCCGACAGGAAAAGCAATGAGCAGTTCTTC. Amino acid sequence: CASSPDRKSNEQFF.

This chain uses TRBV19 with TRBJ2-3; D gene ambiguous. CDR1 is LNHDA, CDR2 SQIVND, per germline (reference sequence). This CDR3 comprises 13 residues. V shed 6 bases and J shed 1 base, with 8 bases lying between them. The CDR3 region is CASSRSGTDTQYF. CDR3 coding DNA: TGTGCCAGTAGCAGATCGGGCACAGATACGCAGTATTTT.

V is TRBV29-1 and J is TRBJ2-3; perhaps TRBD2 as D (6 bases). With 7 bases removed from V and 3 bases from J, the gap between germline ends came to 11 bases. Per the germline V gene, CDR1 is SQVTM and CDR2 is ANQGSEA. The CDR3 covers 12 residues. The CDR3 coding sequence is TGCAGCGAAGGGACTCATACAGATACGCAGTATTTT. This gives the protein CSEGTHTDTQYF.

V usage is TRBV19 and J usage is TRBJ1-3; 7 positions agree with TRBD1. V lost 6 bases and J lost 3; bases outside the gene matches: 2. The length of the CDR3 is 13 residues. Germline lookup yields CDR1 LNHDA and CDR2 SQIVND (reference sequence). CDR3 residues: CASRGQNGNTIYF. For the CDR3, the DNA is TGTGCCAGTAGGGGACAGAATGGAAACACCATATATTTT. The entire variable domain, with the rest obtained from reference TRBV19 and TRBJ1-3, is as follows: DGGITQSPKYLFRKEGQNVTLSCEQNLNHDAMYWYRQDPGQGLRLIYYSQIVNDFQKGDIAEGYSVSREKKESFPLTVTSAQKNPTAFYLCASRGQNGNTIYFGEGSWLTVV.